This is a list of T cell receptor beta chains from one sample in a study of blood T cell repertoires in COVID-19. The data were produced by immunoSEQ multiplex PCR, yet TCRdb's version contains in-frame clones alone and is incomplete. The sample yields some 42,000 clones, around nine tenths seen once. Sequencing was performed on peripheral blood. The receptors derive from a human donor in a cohort sampled during active COVID-19. Each CDR3 is given with its conserved first and last residue. D genes are given only for firm matches. Only some rows state a clone size, as once, few, many or a class for expanded clones.

>few|TRBV4-2|TRBD2|TRBJ2-3
CASSLLAGGLSTDTQYF
TGTGCCAGCAGTCTTTTAGCGGGGGGTCTTTCAACAGATACGCAGTATTTT
>NA|TRBV6-1|NA|TRBJ1-1
CASSEALKGVGTEAFF
TGTGCCAGCAGTGAAGCTTTAAAAGGGGTCGGCACTGAAGCTTTCTTT
>NA|TRBV4-1|NA|TRBJ2-5
CASSQRGETQYF
TGCGCCAGCAGCCAAAGGGGAGAGACCCAGTACTTC
>NA|TRBV18|NA|TRBJ1-1
CASSLDSGSTEAFF
TGTGCCAGCTCCCTGGACAGCGGGAGCACTGAAGCTTTCTTT
>NA|TRBV9|NA|TRBJ1-2
CASSGGGYGYTF
TGTGCCAGCAGCGGGGGGGGCTATGGCTACACCTTC
>few|TRBV5-5|TRBD1|TRBJ2-7
CASSLDRGSYEQYF
TGTGCCAGCAGCTTGGACAGGGGGAGCTACGAGCAGTACTTC
>NA|TRBV7-3|TRBD2|TRBJ2-3
CASSLSAGGRSDTQYF
TGTGCCAGCAGCTTATCAGCGGGGGGCCGCTCAGATACGCAGTATTTT
>NA|TRBV2|NA|TRBJ1-5
CASSENRQAGQPQHF
TGTGCCAGCAGTGAAAACCGACAGGCCGGTCAGCCCCAGCATTTT
>once|TRBV30|NA|TRBJ2-5
CAWSGDFQETQYF
TGTGCCTGGAGTGGAGACTTCCAAGAGACCCAGTACTTC
>NA|TRBV11-3|NA|TRBJ2-3
CASSFGGDGTDTQYF
TGTGCCAGCAGCTTTGGCGGGGATGGCACAGATACGCAGTATTTT
>NA|TRBV7-2|TRBD2|TRBJ2-1
CASSTGLAGGQQFF
TGTGCCAGCAGCACGGGACTAGCGGGGGGGCAGCAGTTCTTC
>NA|TRBV12-5|TRBD1|TRBJ1-1
CASGAQGTANTEAFF
TGTGCTAGTGGTGCCCAGGGGACAGCGAACACTGAAGCTTTCTTT
>NA|TRBV30|NA|TRBJ1-2
CAWSARGVVYGYTF
TGTGCCTGGAGTGCCAGGGGAGTAGTCTATGGCTACACCTTC
>NA|TRBV6-5|TRBD1|TRBJ1-6
CASSPGTEYNSPLHF
TGTGCCAGCAGTCCAGGGACAGAATATAATTCACCCCTCCACTTT
>NA|TRBV6-6|TRBD2|TRBJ2-7
CASTLDAGGPYEQYF
TGTGCCAGCACCCTAGACGCGGGGGGGCCTTACGAGCAGTACTTC
>NA|TRBV12-3/TRBV12-4|TRBD1|TRBJ2-3
CASSPTGADTQYF
TGTGCCAGCAGTCCTACAGGGGCAGATACGCAGTATTTT
>NA|TRBV21-1|NA|TRBJ1-2
CASSKSRGTDGYTF
TGTGCCAGCAGCAAATCCCGCGGGACGGATGGCTACACCTTC
>NA|TRBV6-5|NA|TRBJ2-6
CASGGRVSGANVLTF
TGTGCCAGCGGAGGGCGGGTCTCTGGGGCCAACGTCCTGACTTTC
>once|TRBV27|TRBD2|TRBJ2-5
CASSLSSGGPLTQYF
TGTGCCAGCAGTTTGTCTAGCGGGGGGCCTCTGACCCAGTACTTC
>NA|TRBV5-1|TRBD1|TRBJ1-1
CASSQTGGYTEAFF
TGCGCCAGCAGCCAGACAGGGGGGTACACTGAAGCTTTCTTT
>NA|TRBV2|TRBD1|TRBJ1-1
CASRPRTGGRIEAFF
TGTGCCAGCAGGCCTCGGACAGGGGGTCGTATTGAAGCTTTCTTT
>NA|TRBV30|TRBD2|TRBJ2-3
CAWRRLAGRDTQYF
TGTGCCTGGAGAAGACTAGCAGGGAGAGATACGCAGTATTTT
>NA|TRBV5-4|TRBD1|TRBJ2-7
CASSTPTGGYEQYF
TGTGCCAGCAGCACCCCGACAGGGGGGTACGAGCAGTACTTC
>NA|TRBV30|TRBD1|TRBJ1-5
CAWRAGGNQPQHF
TGTGCCTGGAGGGCAGGGGGGAATCAGCCCCAGCATTTT
>once|TRBV29-1|TRBD1|TRBJ1-1
CSVGTGEGTEAFF
TGCAGCGTTGGAACAGGGGAAGGCACTGAAGCTTTCTTT
>NA|TRBV5-1|NA|TRBJ2-5
CASSVSTGNLETQYF
TGCGCCAGCAGCGTATCTACAGGGAACCTAGAGACCCAGTACTTC
>few|TRBV5-1|NA|TRBJ2-6
CASSFYRDTGANVLTF
TGCGCCAGCAGCTTCTACAGGGACACGGGGGCCAACGTCCTGACTTTC
>NA|TRBV20-1|NA|TRBJ2-5
CSATGGETQYF
TGCAGTGCTACCGGGGGTGAGACCCAGTACTTC
>NA|TRBV5-1|TRBD1|TRBJ2-2
CASSHGTGGHGELFF
TGCGCCAGCAGCCATGGGACAGGGGGACACGGGGAGCTGTTTTTT
>NA|TRBV3-1/TRBV3-2|NA|TRBJ1-2
CASSQDMVSGYGYTF
TGTGCCAGCAGCCAAGACATGGTCAGCGGCTATGGCTACACCTTC
>NA|TRBV5-5|TRBD1|TRBJ1-5
CASSRTGGNQPQHF
TGTGCCAGCAGCCGGACAGGGGGCAATCAGCCCCAGCATTTT
>NA|TRBV24-1|TRBD1|TRBJ2-7
CAPTDRGPTYEQYF
TGTGCCCCTACCGACAGGGGGCCCACCTACGAGCAGTACTTC
>NA|TRBV21-1|NA|TRBJ2-1
CASSRPGQGRPNEQFF
TGTGCCAGCAGCAGACCGGGACAGGGACGTCCTAATGAGCAGTTCTTC
>once|TRBV3-1/TRBV3-2|TRBD1|TRBJ1-1
CASSQGRGRVAFF
TGTGCCAGCAGCCAAGGCAGGGGGCGAGTGGCTTTCTTT
>few|TRBV5-4|TRBD1|TRBJ1-2
CASSTGQGEGYTF
TGTGCCAGCAGCACCGGACAGGGGGAAGGCTACACCTTC
>once|TRBV7-8|NA|TRBJ2-5
CASRLGEQETQYF
TGTGCCAGCCGCCTAGGGGAGCAAGAGACCCAGTACTTC
>NA|TRBV6-4|NA|TRBJ2-7
CASSGSRGFVPYEQYF
TGTGCCAGCAGTGGCTCCAGAGGTTTTGTCCCCTACGAGCAGTACTTC
>once|TRBV27|TRBD1|TRBJ1-2
CASSVGQDYGYTF
TGTGCCAGCAGTGTGGGACAGGACTATGGCTACACCTTC
>NA|TRBV29-1|TRBD1|TRBJ1-1
CSVPGQGALAFF
TGCAGCGTCCCGGGACAGGGGGCTTTGGCTTTCTTT
>once|TRBV18|NA|TRBJ1-2
CASSPRASDGYTF
TGTGCCAGCTCACCACGAGCCAGCGATGGCTACACCTTC
>NA|TRBV3-1/TRBV3-2|TRBD2|TRBJ2-1
CASTRLAGGLHEQFF
TGTGCCAGCACACGACTAGCGGGGGGGCTCCATGAGCAGTTCTTC
>NA|TRBV27|TRBD2|TRBJ2-3
CASSTYQLAAYTQYF
TGTGCCAGCAGTACCTACCAACTAGCGGCTTATACGCAGTATTTT